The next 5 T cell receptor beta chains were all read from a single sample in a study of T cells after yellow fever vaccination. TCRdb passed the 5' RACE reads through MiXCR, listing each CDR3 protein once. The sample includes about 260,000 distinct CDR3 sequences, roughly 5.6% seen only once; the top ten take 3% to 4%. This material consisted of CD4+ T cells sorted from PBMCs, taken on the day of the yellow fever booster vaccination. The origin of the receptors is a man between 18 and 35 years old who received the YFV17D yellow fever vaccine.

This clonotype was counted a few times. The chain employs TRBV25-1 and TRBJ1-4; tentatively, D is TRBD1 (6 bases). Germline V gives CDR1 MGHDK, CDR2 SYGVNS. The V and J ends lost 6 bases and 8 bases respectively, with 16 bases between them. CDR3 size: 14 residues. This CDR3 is CASSRVQGGEKLFF. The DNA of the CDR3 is TGTGCCAGCAGCCGGGTACAGGGTGGCGAAAAACTGTTTTTT.

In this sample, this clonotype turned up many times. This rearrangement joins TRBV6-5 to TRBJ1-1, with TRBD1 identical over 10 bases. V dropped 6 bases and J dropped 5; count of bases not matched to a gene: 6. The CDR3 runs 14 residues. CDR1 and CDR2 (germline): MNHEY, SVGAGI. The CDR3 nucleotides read TGTGCCAGCAGCCGGGACAGGGGCCGGACTGAAGCTTTCTTT. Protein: CASSRDRGRTEAFF.

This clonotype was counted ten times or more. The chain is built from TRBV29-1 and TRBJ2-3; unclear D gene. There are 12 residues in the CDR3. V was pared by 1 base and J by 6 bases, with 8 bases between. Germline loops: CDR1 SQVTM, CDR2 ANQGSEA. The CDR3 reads CSVEAASDTQYF. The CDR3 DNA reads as TGCAGCGTTGAAGCGGCGAGTGATACGCAGTATTTT.

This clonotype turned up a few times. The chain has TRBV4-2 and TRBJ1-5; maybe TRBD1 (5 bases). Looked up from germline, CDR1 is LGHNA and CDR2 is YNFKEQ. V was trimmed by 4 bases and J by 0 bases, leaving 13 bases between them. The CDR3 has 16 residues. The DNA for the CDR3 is TGTGCCAGCAGCCCTGGGGCCGGGGGTAGCAATCAGCCCCAGCATTTT. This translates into CASSPGAGGSNQPQHF.

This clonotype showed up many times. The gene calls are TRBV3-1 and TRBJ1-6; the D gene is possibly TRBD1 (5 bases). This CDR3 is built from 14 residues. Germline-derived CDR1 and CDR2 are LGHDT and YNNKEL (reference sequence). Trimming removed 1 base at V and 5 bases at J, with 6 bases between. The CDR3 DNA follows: TGTGCCAGCAGCCAAGGGGGCGATAATTCACCCCTCCACTTT. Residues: CASSQGGDNSPLHF.